This entry lists 22 T cell receptor beta chains sequenced from one sample in a study of cytomegalovirus exposure and HLA in healthy donors. PCR was performed using 60 Vbeta and 13 Jbeta primers. TCRdb keeps only in-frame clones here, not all; method: immunoSEQ multiplex PCR. The top ten hold less than 4% of the sample, which has 110,000 to 150,000 clones, 80% to 85% seen once. Sequencing input: PBMCs. The receptors were gathered from a male donor in good health and CMV-seronegative.

The chain couples TRBV27 to TRBJ2-7; D not certain. The CDR3 contains 12 residues. Germline V CDR1 and CDR2: MNHEY, SMNVEV (reference sequence). V lost 4 bases to trimming and J lost 6 bases, with 10 bases between them. CDR3 region: CASSSPRGEQYF. CDR3 DNA: TGTGCCAGCAGTTCCCCCCGAGGCGAGCAGTACTTC.

J is TRBJ2-7 and V is TRBV5-1; 7 bases are a match to TRBD1. The CDR3 runs to 13 residues. J was trimmed by 2 bases and V by 3 bases; bases with no gene match: 2. From germline, CDR1 is SGHRS and CDR2 YFSETQ. CDR3 nucleotides: TGCGCCAGCAGCTCCGGGACAGCCTACGAGCAGTACTTC. Translated, it gives CASSSGTAYEQYF. The whole variable domain, filled in from reference TRBV5-1 and TRBJ2-7, reads KAGVTQTPRYLIKTRGQQVTLSCSPISGHRSVSWYQQTPGQGLQFLFEYFSETQRNKGNFPGRFSGRQFSNSRSEMNVSTLELGDSALYLCASSSGTAYEQYFGPGTRLTVT.

This clone has just a few counts. The rearrangement uses TRBV15 and TRBJ1-3; the D is unclear. V was clipped by 1 base and J by 1 base, with 8 bases between them. This CDR3 is built from 15 residues. CDR1 LNHNV and CDR2 YYDKDF come from the germline V gene (reference sequence). Here the CDR3 reads CATSRARESGNTIYF. The CDR3 DNA sequence: TGTGCCACCAGCAGAGCCCGGGAGTCTGGAAACACCATATATTTT.

The V call is TRBV4-1, the J call TRBJ1-2, with a possible D match to TRBD1 (5 bases). The CDR3 runs to 18 residues. With 1 base removed from V and 8 bases from J, the gap between germline ends came to 26 bases. CDR1 is MGHRA and CDR2 is YSYEKL in the germline V gene. CDR3 nucleotide sequence: TGCGCCAGCAGCCAAGTTAGCCAGGGTTTTTCGTCATTAGACGGCTACACCTTC. It codes for CASSQVSQGFSSLDGYTF.

This chain uses TRBV2 with TRBJ1-3; D is unresolved. V was clipped by 6 bases and J by 7 bases, with 13 bases between them. CDR3 size: 13 residues. Per the germline V gene, CDR1 is SNHLY and CDR2 is FYNNEI. The CDR3 here is CASSLPRRNTIYF. In DNA form, the CDR3 reads TGTGCCAGCAGCCTCCCACGCCGGAACACCATATATTTT.

The genes are TRBV7-3 and TRBJ1-1; TRBD1 might be the D (5 bases). V lost 0 bases to trimming and J lost 7 bases, with 12 bases between them. CDR1 and CDR2 (germline): SGHTA, FQGTGA. The length of the CDR3 is 14 residues. The CDR3 nucleotides are TGTGCCAGCAGCTTAACGCAGGGAACCGGTGAAGCTTTCTTT. Residues: CASSLTQGTGEAFF.

This clone was counted only a few times. Within the sample, other DNA sequences also encode this same CDR3. The chain uses TRBV29-1 and TRBJ2-1; 8 bases are shared with TRBD2. Germline CDR1 SQVTM, CDR2 ANQGSEA. The V and J ends lost 6 bases and 0 bases, in that order; junction bases with no gene match: 4. The CDR3 spans 14 residues. The CDR3 DNA is TGCAGCGTAGAGAGCGGGAGCTCCTACAATGAGCAGTTCTTC. It encodes CSVESGSSYNEQFF.

V usage is TRBV7-3 and J usage is TRBJ1-1, with unresolved D. This CDR3 spans 15 amino acids. CDR1 and CDR2 from the germline V gene are SGHTA and FQGTGA. The germline V and J ends were trimmed by 0 bases and 2 bases, with 10 bases remaining between them. CDR3 protein: CASSLTPAGNTEAFF. CDR3 DNA sequence: TGTGCCAGCAGCTTAACGCCGGCGGGAAACACTGAAGCTTTCTTT.

The chain combines TRBV2 with TRBJ2-5; 9 bases are a match to TRBD1. Looked up from germline, CDR1 is SNHLY and CDR2 is FYNNEI. This CDR3 is built from 14 residues. V was clipped by 4 bases and J by 4 bases; unmatched bases: 4. Here the CDR3 reads CASSVDRGRETQYF. CDR3 DNA: TGTGCCAGCAGTGTGGACAGGGGAAGAGAGACCCAGTACTTC.

The chain carries TRBV7-2 and TRBJ2-3; 12 nucleotides line up with TRBD2. V lost 2 bases and J lost 1; bases outside the gene matches: 10. Per the germline V gene, CDR1 is SGHTA and CDR2 is FQGNSA. The CDR3 is made up of 19 amino acids. CDR3 nucleotides: TGTGCCAGCAGCTTACCTAGCGGGAGGGCCAATCTTGGCACAGATACGCAGTATTTT. Protein sequence: CASSLPSGRANLGTDTQYF.

The CDR3 sequence: CASSRTDRASYEQYF. As DNA, the CDR3 is TGTGCCAGCAGCAGGACCGACAGGGCGTCCTACGAGCAGTACTTC. The chain uses TRBV9 and TRBJ2-7, with TRBD1 identical over 7 bases. Germline CDR1 SGDLS, CDR2 YYNGEE. V trimming: 4 bases; J trimming: 1 base; junction bases outside the gene matches: 8. The CDR3 has 15 residues.

J is TRBJ2-3 and V is TRBV6-5; 8 bases are shared with TRBD1. V lost 5 bases and J lost 14; bases outside the gene matches: 9. CDR1 MNHEY and CDR2 SVGAGI come from the germline V gene. CDR3 length: 12 amino acids. The CDR3 coding sequence is TGTGCCAGCAGTCTAGGACAGGGTCTAAGGTATTTT. This encodes CASSLGQGLRYF.

The V and J genes are TRBV6-5 and TRBJ1-3, with D tentatively TRBD1 (5 bases). Per germline, CDR1 MNHEY and CDR2 SVGAGI. The CDR3 totals 13 residues. Trimming pared 6 bases from V and 2 bases from J, leaving 8 bases between. CDR3 protein: CASSQGTGNTIYF. CDR3 DNA: TGTGCCAGCAGCCAGGGAACTGGAAACACCATATATTTT.

The rearrangement joins TRBV28 to TRBJ2-5; 8 bases are a match to TRBD1. Trimming took 2 bases from V and 5 from J; bases not matched to a gene: 13. This CDR3 region has 17 residues. Germline-derived CDR1 and CDR2 are MDHEN and SYDVKM. This CDR3 is CASSLGQGLGSWETQYF. The DNA for the CDR3 is TGTGCCAGCAGTTTAGGACAGGGTCTAGGTTCCTGGGAGACCCAGTACTTC.

This chain links TRBV7-9 with TRBJ2-5; 11 bases are shared with TRBD2. Germline V gene lookup returns CDR1 SEHNR and CDR2 FQNEAQ (reference sequence). V lost 8 bases, J lost 5 bases, and 10 bases stayed unmatched. The CDR3 has 15 residues. The chain's CDR3 is CASGVSGGARETQYF. In nucleotides, the CDR3 is TGTGCCAGCGGCGTTAGCGGGGGGGCCCGGGAGACCCAGTACTTC.

This clone appeared a single time. The chain couples TRBV7-2 to TRBJ2-7; 11 bases agree with TRBD1. Losses at the gene ends were 4 bases for V and 3 bases for J; bases not matched to a gene: 2. This CDR3 is built from 14 residues. Germline V gives CDR1 SGHTA, CDR2 FQGNSA. CDR3 DNA sequence: TGTGCCAGCAGCTGGACAGGGGGCAACTACGAGCAGTACTTC. Amino acids: CASSWTGGNYEQYF.

The table lists this clone with a few counts. The chain has TRBV6-1 and TRBJ1-2, with D possibly matching TRBD1 (5 bases). The germline V gene encodes CDR1 MNHNS and CDR2 SASEGT. Trimming pared 7 bases from V and 6 bases from J, leaving 18 bases between. The CDR3 is 14 amino acids. The CDR3 sequence: CASTQGGVRDGYTF. The CDR3 DNA is TGTGCCAGCACCCAGGGCGGGGTTCGCGATGGCTACACCTTC.

The rearrangement links TRBV7-2 to TRBJ1-6; TRBD1 might be the D (6 bases). V was clipped by 0 bases and J by 9 bases, with 12 bases between them. CDR1 and CDR2 from the germline V gene are SGHTA and FQGNSA. The CDR3 is 15 residues long. CDR3 in amino acids: CASSLAGEGVSPLHF. CDR3 sequence (DNA): TGTGCCAGCAGCTTAGCAGGGGAGGGGGTTTCACCCCTCCACTTT.

CDR3 in amino acids: CASSRDRLNTEAFF. CDR3 in DNA: TGTGCCAGCAGTAGGGACAGATTGAACACTGAAGCTTTCTTT. The V gene is TRBV6-5, the J gene TRBJ1-1; 7 bases agree with TRBD1. V trimming: 5 bases; J trimming: 0 bases; junction bases outside the gene matches: 3. The CDR3 runs 14 residues. Per the germline V gene, CDR1 is MNHEY and CDR2 is SVGAGI.

The rearrangement joins TRBV4-2 to TRBJ2-2; weak D call: TRBD2 (6 bases). Germline V lookup: CDR1 LGHNA, CDR2 YNFKEQ. The length of the CDR3 is 17 residues. Trimming took 1 base from V and 1 from J, leaving 13 bases between them. The CDR3 DNA reads TGTGCCAGCAGCCAAGGGGAGGCAGCGGGGAACACCGGGGAGCTGTTTTTT. Translation: CASSQGEAAGNTGELFF.

The chain carries TRBV7-8 and TRBJ2-5; TRBD2 is a possible D gene (6 bases). The CDR3 sequence is 16 residues long. The V and J ends lost 2 bases and 3 bases respectively, with 16 bases between them. CDR1 and CDR2 (germline): SGHVS, FQNEAQ. The CDR3 coding sequence is TGTGCCAGCAGCTTATGGACAATGTTAGCGGAAGAGACCCAGTACTTC. This gives the protein CASSLWTMLAEETQYF.

The chain joins TRBV30 to TRBJ2-1, with D maybe TRBD2 (5 bases). This CDR3 region has 16 residues. Germline lookup yields CDR1 GTSNPN and CDR2 SVGIG (reference sequence). Between the trimmed V and J ends, which lost 2 bases and 4 bases, there was a span of 18 bases. CDR3 sequence: CAWSRRMAGLYNEQFF. CDR3 nucleotides: TGTGCCTGGAGTCGACGGATGGCGGGTTTGTACAATGAGCAGTTCTTC.